The 26 T cell receptor beta chains below were found in one sample sequenced in a study of blood T cells in healthy people across ages. The second PCR ran about 6 to 11 cycles with a sample-barcoded 5' primer and J-beta primers. TCRdb re-derived calls from the 5' RACE reads in MiXCR, one entry per CDR3 protein. The sample lists hundreds of thousands of distinct CDR3 sequences; roughly 30% were seen once. Source material: blood. These receptors all stem from an elderly woman in good health.

In regard to this clonotype: This CDR3 is missing its conserved last phenylalanine or tryptophan, likely due to a read error. The chain recombines TRBV4-1 with TRBJ2-1, with a tentative D call TRBD1 (8 bases). Looked up from germline, CDR1 is MGHRA and CDR2 is YSYEKL. The CDR3 totals 14 residues. Trimming cost V 3 bases and J 10 bases, with 16 bases left between them. Here the CDR3 DNA reads TGCGCCAGCAGCCACTCAGGACAGGGAGGGGAGCAGTTCCTC. Its protein product is CASSHSGQGGEQFL.

Concerning this clonotype itself: One end of the junction does not line up with germline, which may come from a read error. The chain uses TRBV9 and TRBJ2-5, with a tentative D call TRBD1 (5 bases). The germline V gene encodes CDR1 SGDLS and CDR2 YYNGEE. The CDR3 is made up of 14 amino acids. The CDR3 region is CAGSVEAGWETQYF. The CDR3 nucleotides are TGTGCCGGCAGCGTAGAGGCAGGGTGGGAGACCCAGTACTTC.

Turning to this clonotype: A much larger clone is a single base away; this may be a read error. The chain recombines TRBV7-6 with TRBJ1-6; weak D call: TRBD1 (5 bases). This CDR3 comprises 15 residues. From germline, CDR1 is SGHVS and CDR2 FNYEAQ. The CDR3 region has the DNA TGTGCCAGCAGCTTGAGTCAGGGAAATAATTCACCCATCCACTTT. Translated, it gives CASSLSQGNNSPIHF. Full variable domain (rest looked up from reference TRBV7-6 and TRBJ1-6): GAGVSQSPRYKVTKRGQDVALRCDPISGHVSLYWYRQALGQGPEFLTYFNYEAQQDKSGLPNDRFSAERPEGSISTLTIQRTEQRDSAMYRCASSLSQGNNSPIHFGNGTRLTVT.

Remarks on this clonotype: A read error is likely, as this CDR3 ends without the conserved phenylalanine or tryptophan. The DNA is left out, because the CDR3 cannot be placed on it with certainty; the CDR3 is given as TCRdb lists it. The chain carries TRBV19 and TRBJ1-2; the D segment call TRBD1 is taken from the table without a DNA check. The V gene's germline CDR1 is LNHDA and CDR2 SQIVND (reference sequence). The CDR3 is 10 residues long, counting both termini. CDR3 region: CASGQGAGTC.

V gene TRBV5-5 combines with J gene TRBJ2-3, with 9 bases lining up with TRBD1. The germline gives CDR1 SGHKS, CDR2 YYEKEE (reference sequence). This CDR3 comprises 15 residues. V lost 4 bases and J lost 6; bases outside the gene matches: 9. CDR3 in amino acids: CASSLLTGGRDTQYF. CDR3 in DNA: TGTGCCAGCAGCCTCTTGACAGGGGGAAGGGATACGCAGTATTTT.

The chain is built from TRBV28 and TRBJ2-1; D could derive from TRBD1 or TRBD2 (6 bases each). Germline V gene lookup returns CDR1 MDHEN and CDR2 SYDVKM. The CDR3 contains 14 residues. Trimming took 6 bases from V and 6 from J, leaving 15 bases between them. The CDR3, as DNA: TGTGCCAGCAGGTCCCTCGGGGGCCGCAATGAGCAGTTCTTC. It codes for CASRSLGGRNEQFF.

The V call is TRBV7-8, the J call TRBJ2-1; 9 bases map to TRBD1. The V segment lost 1 base and the J segment 9 bases; nucleotides outside the gene matches: 4. Germline V CDR1 and CDR2: SGHVS, FQNEAQ. This CDR3 spans 14 amino acids. The CDR3 here is CASSLVQGAGEQFF. The CDR3 nucleotides read TGTGCCAGCAGCTTAGTACAGGGGGCAGGTGAGCAGTTCTTC.

This clonotype was counted a single time. The chain combines TRBV4-3 with TRBJ2-2; 10 nucleotides match TRBD2. With 4 bases clipped from V and 5 bases from J, the junction kept 4 bases outside the gene matches. Germline CDR1 reads LGHNA; CDR2 reads YSLEER. The CDR3 has 15 amino acids. CDR3 residues: CASSRVAGGTGELFF. The CDR3 coding sequence is TGCGCCAGCAGCCGGGTAGCGGGGGGTACCGGGGAGCTGTTTTTT.

The rearrangement joins TRBV7-9 to TRBJ2-1; D may be TRBD1 (5 bases). V was pared by 5 bases and J by 2 bases, with 19 bases between. In germline, CDR1 is SEHNR, CDR2 FQNEAQ (reference sequence). The CDR3 loop spans 17 amino acids. The CDR3 protein is CASSPKARAGTYNEQFF. In nucleotides, the CDR3 is TGTGCCAGCAGCCCCAAGGCCCGGGCAGGGACCTACAATGAGCAGTTCTTC.

A remark on this clonotype: A much bigger clone sits one base away, suggesting this may be a read error. The chain recombines TRBV27 with TRBJ1-2; 7 nucleotides align to TRBD1. The germline V gene encodes CDR1 MNHEY and CDR2 SMNVEV (reference sequence). The CDR3 spans 14 residues. J lost 3 bases, V lost 4 bases, and 5 bases had no gene match. CDR3 sequence reads: CASSCRGGDYGYTF. CDR3 nucleotide sequence: TGTGCCAGCAGTTGCAGGGGGGGGGACTATGGCTACACCTTC.

To note about this clonotype: Being one base from a much bigger clone, this may be a read error. The gene calls are TRBV20-1 and TRBJ1-1, with 9 bases that match TRBD1. This CDR3 is built from 15 residues. Germline V gene sequence: CDR1 DFQATT, CDR2 SNEGSKA (reference sequence). V was clipped by 3 bases and J by 5 bases; unmatched bases: 10. The CDR3 bases are TGCAGTGCTAGGGCGTTCGGGACAGGGTGGACTGAAGCTTTCTTT. It translates to CSARAFGTGWTEAFF.

This clonotype was picked up many times. V gene TRBV7-2 combines with J gene TRBJ2-7, with 10 positions matching TRBD1. The CDR3 runs 14 residues. V was clipped by 5 bases and J by 6 bases; unmatched bases: 7. In germline, CDR1 is SGHTA, CDR2 FQGNSA. CDR3 protein: CASSPGQGGSEQYF. The CDR3 DNA is TGTGCCAGCAGCCCCGGACAGGGGGGAAGCGAGCAGTACTTC.

A remark on this clonotype: A much larger clone differs by one base, so this may be a read error. This chain connects TRBV7-2 to TRBJ2-7; D is unclear. Per the germline V gene, CDR1 is SGHTA and CDR2 is FQGNSA. Trimming left V 1 base short and J 7 bases short, with 11 bases between. The CDR3 sequence is 13 residues long. The CDR3 DNA is TGTGCCAGCAGCTTAGGGCAGGTTTTTGAGCAGTACTTC. It encodes CASSLGQVFEQYF.

In regard to this clonotype: The junction and the germline gene differ at one end; a read error may be behind it. This chain uses TRBV4-3 with TRBJ2-2; 7 nucleotides align to TRBD2. Germline CDR1 LGHNA, CDR2 YSLEER. The length of the CDR3 is 14 residues. As DNA, the CDR3 is TGCGCCAGCAGCCAAGGGGGGGGTACCGGGAAGCTGTTTTTT. Translating it yields CASSQGGGTGKLFF.

Ten or more counts support this clonotype. The chain carries TRBV7-2 and TRBJ2-1; 7 bases match TRBD1. The CDR3 has 14 amino acids. V dropped 5 bases and J dropped 8; count of bases not matched to a gene: 9. CDR1 SGHTA and CDR2 FQGNSA come from the germline V gene. CDR3 in DNA: TGTGCCAGCAGCCCGAGACAGGGACGGGATGAGCAGTTCTTC. This encodes CASSPRQGRDEQFF. Looking up the rest from reference TRBV7-2 and TRBJ2-1 gives the full variable domain: GAGVSQSPSNKVTEKGKDVELRCDPISGHTALYWYRQSLGQGLEFLIYFQGNSAPDKSGLPSDRFSAERTGGSVSTLTIQRTQQEDSAVYLCASSPRQGRDEQFFGPGTRLTVL.

This clonotype has a handful of counts. This sequence joins TRBV4-1 and TRBJ1-5; D ambiguous. This CDR3 spans 16 amino acids. Germline V gene lookup returns CDR1 MGHRA and CDR2 YSYEKL. V was cut by 0 bases and J by 4 bases, with 13 bases left in between. The DNA of the CDR3 is TGCGCCAGCAGCCAAGAGGGCCATTTTAGGAATCAGCCCCAGCATTTT. Translating gives CASSQEGHFRNQPQHF.

This clonotype appeared a few times. Given a much more abundant clone one base away, this may be a read error. The chain is built from TRBV9 and TRBJ2-5; D may be TRBD1 or TRBD2 (7 bases each). Per the germline V gene, CDR1 is SGDLS and CDR2 is YYNGEE. The CDR3 runs 18 residues. V lost 0 bases, J lost 11 bases, and 29 bases lay in between. Here the CDR3 reads CASSVASGGGHLDNEQYF. CDR3 nucleotide sequence: TGTGCCAGCAGCGTAGCCTCAGGGGGGGGTCACCTCGACAATGAGCAGTACTTC.

This clonotype was seen ten or more times. J is TRBJ2-5 and V is TRBV12-3 or TRBV12-4; D may be TRBD1 (6 bases). The CDR3 is 13 residues long. Trimming took off 2 bases at V and 10 bases at J, with 14 bases between the two ends. Here the CDR3 reads CASSLIRGKIQYF. CDR3 coding DNA: TGTGCCAGCAGTTTAATCAGGGGAAAAATCCAGTACTTC.

In this sample, this clonotype turned up many times. This chain links TRBV20-1 with TRBJ2-4; 8 nucleotides agree with TRBD2. This CDR3 comprises 15 residues. V gave up 1 base and J gave up 4 bases; unmatched junction bases: 6. Germline V CDR1 and CDR2: DFQATT, SNEGSKA (reference sequence). The CDR3 DNA sequence: TGCAGTGCTAGAGGACCGGGACTAGGGAAAAACATTCAGTACTTC. Protein sequence: CSARGPGLGKNIQYF.

This chain uses TRBV7-3 with TRBJ2-3, with 8 bases identical to TRBD2. The V gene's germline CDR1 is SGHTA and CDR2 FQGTGA. This CDR3 contains 13 residues. V lost 3 bases to trimming and J lost 6 bases; unmatched junction nucleotides: 2. The CDR3 bases are TGTGCCAGCAGCTTTATAGCGGGGGATACGCAGTATTTT. It yields the protein CASSFIAGDTQYF. The full variable domain, its missing parts supplied by reference TRBV7-3 and TRBJ2-3, is GAGVSQTPSNKVTEKGKYVELRCDPISGHTALYWYRQSLGQGPEFLIYFQGTGAADDSGLPNDRFFAVRPEGSVSTLKIQRTERGDSAVYLCASSFIAGDTQYFGPGTRLTVL.

In regard to this clonotype: This may stem from a read error, because a much larger clone lies one nucleotide away. J is TRBJ2-5 and V is TRBV29-1; 11 positions agree with TRBD1. The V gene end was trimmed by 7 bases and the J gene end by 11 bases; junction bases not matched to a gene: 12. Per germline, CDR1 SQVTM and CDR2 ANQGSEA. The CDR3 covers 13 residues. The CDR3: CSAGGDRGGEQYF. The CDR3 coding sequence is TGCAGCGCAGGAGGGGACAGGGGGGGTGAGCAGTACTTC.

This clonotype was seen only once. A read error may explain this, as a much larger clone is one base away. The chain couples TRBV4-3 to TRBJ1-5; D is perhaps TRBD1 (5 bases). The CDR3 totals 16 residues. CDR1 and CDR2 (germline): LGHNA, YSLEER. The CDR3 coding sequence is TGCGCCAGCAGCCAGACGCGAGGGGTGGGCAATCAGCCCCGGCATTTT. Its translation: CASSQTRGVGNQPRHF.

Remarks on this clonotype: A single base separates this from a much larger clone, so it may be a read error. This chain links TRBV21-1 with TRBJ2-5. TRBV21-1 is assigned pseudogene status. The length of the CDR3 is 14 residues. CDR3: CASSKGSYQETRYF. CDR3 coding DNA: TGTGCCAGCAGCAAGGGCAGCTACCAAGAGACCCGGTACTTC.

This clonotype was seen a few times. One end of the junction fails to match germline, which may point to a read error. The rearrangement uses TRBV7-2 and TRBJ1-2, with TRBD1 matching over 10 bases. The CDR3 covers 15 residues. Germline V lookup: CDR1 SGHTA, CDR2 FQGNSA. In DNA form, the CDR3 reads TGTGCCAGCGGCTTGGCAGACAGGGGGCTGGGTGGCTACACCTTC. As protein: CASGLADRGLGGYTF. Full variable domain (rest looked up from reference TRBV7-2 and TRBJ1-2): GAGVSQSPSNKVTEKGKDVELRCDPISGHTALYWYRQSLGQGLEFLIYFQGNSAPDKSGLPSDRFSAERTGGSVSTLTIQRTQQEDSAVYLCASGLADRGLGGYTFGSGTRLTVV.

This clonotype appeared a single time. This rearrangement joins TRBV20-1 to TRBJ2-4; D gene unclear. The CDR3 sequence is 13 residues long. The V gene's germline CDR1 is DFQATT and CDR2 SNEGSKA (reference sequence). V was trimmed by 3 bases and J by 5 bases, leaving 11 bases between them. The CDR3 loop reads CSASSPFQNIQYF. CDR3 nucleotides: TGCAGTGCTAGCTCCCCGTTCCAAAACATTCAGTACTTC.

The genes are TRBV14 and TRBJ1-6, with D hard to call. Germline V gives CDR1 SGHDN, CDR2 FVKESK. V was cut by 5 bases and J by 7 bases, with 12 bases left in between. This CDR3 is 14 amino acids long. The DNA for the CDR3 is TGTGCCAGCAGCAATCTAGGGAACAATTCACCCCTCCACTTT. Its translation: CASSNLGNNSPLHF. The variable domain in full, with the rest retrieved from reference TRBV14 and TRBJ1-6, is EAGVTQFPSHSVIEKGQTVTLRCDPISGHDNLYWYRRVMGKEIKFLLHFVKESKQDESGMPNNRFLAERTGGTYSTLKVQPAELEDSGVYFCASSNLGNNSPLHFGNGTRLTVT.